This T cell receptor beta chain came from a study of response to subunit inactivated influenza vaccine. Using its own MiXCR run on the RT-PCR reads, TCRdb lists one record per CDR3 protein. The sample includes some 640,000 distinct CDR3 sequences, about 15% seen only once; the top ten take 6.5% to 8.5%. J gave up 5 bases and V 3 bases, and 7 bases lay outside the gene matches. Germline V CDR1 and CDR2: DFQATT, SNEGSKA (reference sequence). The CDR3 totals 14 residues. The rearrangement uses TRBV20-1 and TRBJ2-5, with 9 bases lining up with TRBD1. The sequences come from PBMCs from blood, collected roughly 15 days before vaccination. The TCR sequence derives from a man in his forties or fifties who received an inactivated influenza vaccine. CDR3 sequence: CSASGTGRRETQYF. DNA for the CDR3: TGCAGTGCTAGCGGGACAGGGAGGCGGGAGACCCAGTACTTC.